The T cell receptor (beta chain) described here comes from a study of cytomegalovirus exposure and HLA in healthy donors. Whole-study results and caveats: HLA-A and HLA-B allele assignments for most subjects were reportedly predicted accurately using TCR beta sequences.

The study ran its PCR with 60 Vbeta and 13 Jbeta primers. Profiled with immunoSEQ multiplex PCR; TCRdb holds only in-frame clones, not every one. The data hold some 220,000 clones, with roughly 84% observed a single time. With regard to this clone: Its antigen is unknown.

The CDR3 is made up of 15 amino acids. V shed 4 bases and J 7 bases; nucleotides not matched to a gene: 12. Germline CDR1 is MNHEY and CDR2 is SVGAGI. This chain connects TRBV6-5 to TRBJ2-7; TRBD1 matches at 8 bases. Sequenced input: PBMCs. This clonotype originated in a girl aged 2 to 9 in good health and CMV-seronegative. The CDR3 DNA reads as TGTGCCAGCAGTTCGTATGGACAGGGATCCTTGGAGCAGTACTTC. As protein: CASSSYGQGSLEQYF.